This TCR beta chain is drawn from a study of identical twins. Notes on the study in general: Twins' excess sharing was less marked for out-of-frame beta sequences.

TCRdb reprocessed the 5' RACE reads with MiXCR, giving one entry per CDR3 protein. The sample records 450,000 or so distinct CDR3 sequences, approximately 15% being singletons. There are a few counts of this clonotype. Its specificity is not known. V lost 2 bases, J lost 6 bases, and 26 bases lay in between. Germline V gene data show CDR1 as LGHDT and CDR2 as YNNKEL (reference sequence). The CDR3 covers 19 residues. The sample also formed part of further work on yellow fever vaccine responses in identical twins.

The sequenced sample was CD4+ T cells sorted from blood. V gene TRBV3-1 combines with J gene TRBJ2-1; possible D gene TRBD1, 5 bases. The clonotype originates from a woman aged 18-29 years in good health. In nucleotides, the CDR3 is TGTGCCAGCAGCCAAATAGGCAGTTTCGGTGGGGCGCATCCCAATGAGCAGTTCTTC. It codes for CASSQIGSFGGAHPNEQFF.